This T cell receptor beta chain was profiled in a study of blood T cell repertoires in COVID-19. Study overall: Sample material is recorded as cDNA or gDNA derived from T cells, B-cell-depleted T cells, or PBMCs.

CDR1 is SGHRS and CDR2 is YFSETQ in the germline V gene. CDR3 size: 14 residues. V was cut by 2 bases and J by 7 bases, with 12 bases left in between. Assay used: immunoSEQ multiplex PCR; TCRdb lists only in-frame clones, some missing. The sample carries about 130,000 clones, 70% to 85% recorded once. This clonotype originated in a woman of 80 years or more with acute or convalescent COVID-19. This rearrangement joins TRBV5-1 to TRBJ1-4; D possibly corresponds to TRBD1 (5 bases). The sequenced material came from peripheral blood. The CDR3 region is CASSLGQGPEKLFF. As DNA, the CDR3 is TGCGCCAGCAGCTTAGGGCAGGGTCCTGAAAAACTGTTTTTT.